These T cell receptor beta chains were read from a single sample in a study of T cells in Graves' hyperthyroidism and ophthalmopathy. TCRdb processed the multiplex PCR reads anew with MiXCR; each CDR3 protein has one entry. The table shows hundreds of thousands of distinct CDR3 sequences, with about two fifths occurring only once. The sample consisted of blood. The receptors derive from a man younger than 30 with Graves' hyperthyroidism. CDR3s include the opening cysteine and the closing phenylalanine or tryptophan. D genes are given only for firm matches. A row's size may be missing; if present it is once, few, many or a size class.

>TRBJ2-5|-|TRBV7-2|TRBD2
TGTGCCAGCACCGGCAGGCTCGGGGAGGGGGAGACCCAGTACTTC
CASTGRLGEGETQYF
>TRBJ2-7|-|TRBV6-6|-
TGTGCCAGCAGTTACTCCCTTCGGAGCTCCTACGAGCAGTACTTC
CASSYSLRSSYEQYF
>TRBJ2-7|-|TRBV5-1|TRBD2
TGCGCCAGCAGCCCTGGGGGGGTACTCTCCTACGAGCAGTACTTC
CASSPGGVLSYEQYF
>TRBJ2-5|-|TRBV9|TRBD2
TGTGCCAGCAGCCAAGAATGGCGGGGGGGCTTTGAGACCCAGTACTTC
CASSQEWRGGFETQYF
>TRBJ1-1|few|TRBV7-9|-
TGTGCCAGCAGCTTAGCGAGACAGGCTCTCGGGGAAGCTTTCTTT
CASSLARQALGEAFF
>TRBJ2-7|many|TRBV25-1|-
TGTGCCAGCAGTGAATCAGGGAAAAGAGGATACGAGCAGTACTTC
CASSESGKRGYEQYF
>TRBJ2-7|many|TRBV29-1|TRBD1
TGCAGCGCTAATAAAGGCCAGGGACAGTCGCCTGAGCAGTACTTC
CSANKGQGQSPEQYF
>TRBJ1-1|-|TRBV4-1|-
TGCGCCAGCAGCCAAATCGTCGGGGCCGGGATGAACACTGAAGCTTTCTTT
CASSQIVGAGMNTEAFF
>TRBJ2-5|-|TRBV29-1|-
TGCAGTTACGTCAGGGGAGAGACCCAGTACTTC
CSYVRGETQYF
>TRBJ2-7|many|TRBV13|-
TGTGCCAGCAGCTTACGGTCAGCGCCTGAAGAGCAGTACTTC
CASSLRSAPEEQYF
>TRBJ2-7|many|TRBV19|-
TGTGCCAGTAGTACAGGGGAGCCGTACGAGCAGTACTTC
CASSTGEPYEQYF